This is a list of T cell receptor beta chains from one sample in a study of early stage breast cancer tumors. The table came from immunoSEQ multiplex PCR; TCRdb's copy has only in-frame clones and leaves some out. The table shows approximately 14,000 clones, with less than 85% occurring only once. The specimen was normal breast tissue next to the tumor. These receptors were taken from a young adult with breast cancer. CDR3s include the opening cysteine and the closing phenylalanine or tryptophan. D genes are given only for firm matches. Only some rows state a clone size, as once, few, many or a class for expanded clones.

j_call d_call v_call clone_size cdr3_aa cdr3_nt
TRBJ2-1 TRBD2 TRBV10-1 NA CASSLSGRGNEQFF TGCGCCAGCAGTCTAAGCGGGAGGGGGAATGAGCAGTTCTTC
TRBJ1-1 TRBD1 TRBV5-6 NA CASSPPVEQGVILNTEAFF TGTGCCAGCAGCCCCCCTGTGGAGCAGGGGGTAATACTGAACACTGAAGCTTTCTTT
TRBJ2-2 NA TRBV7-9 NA CASSPSASHRGAVF TGTGCCAGCAGCCCGAGTGCCTCACACCGGGGAGCTGTTTTT
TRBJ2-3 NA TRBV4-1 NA CASSQEGLQGRTDTQYF TGCGCCAGCAGCCAAGAGGGCCTCCAGGGTCGGACAGATACGCAGTATTTT
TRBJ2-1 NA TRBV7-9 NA CASSGGWASEFSYNEQFF TGTGCCAGCAGCGGAGGATGGGCTAGCGAGTTCTCCTACAATGAGCAGTTCTTC
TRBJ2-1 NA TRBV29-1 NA CSVRAPNEQFF TGCAGCGTTCGAGCCCCTAATGAGCAGTTCTTC
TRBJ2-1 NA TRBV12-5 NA CASGLGQSSYNEQFF TGTGCTAGTGGCCTTGGACAGAGCTCCTACAATGAGCAGTTCTTC
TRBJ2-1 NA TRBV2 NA CASSPIARRLFF TGTGCCAGCAGCCCCATTGCCCGGCGACTGTTCTTC
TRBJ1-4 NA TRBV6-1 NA CASSDPSGGVEKLFF TGTGCCAGCAGTGACCCATCGGGTGGGGTCGAAAAACTGTTTTTT
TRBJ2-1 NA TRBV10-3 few CAISEAGNEQFF TGTGCCATCAGTGAAGCGGGCAATGAGCAGTTCTTC
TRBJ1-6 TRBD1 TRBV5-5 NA CASSMDRGSPLHF TGTGCCAGCAGCATGGACAGGGGCTCACCCCTCCACTTT
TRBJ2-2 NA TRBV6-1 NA CASSEAVANTGELFF TGTGCCAGCAGTGAAGCGGTCGCCAACACCGGGGAGCTGTTTTTT
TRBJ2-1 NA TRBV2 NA CASSDRGTDLF TGTGCCAGCAGTGATAGGGGAACAGACCTCTTC
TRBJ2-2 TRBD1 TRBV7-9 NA CASSSSGQGWTGELFF TGTGCCAGCAGCTCCTCTGGACAGGGTTGGACCGGGGAGCTGTTTTTT
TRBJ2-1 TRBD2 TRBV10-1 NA CASSESTVLAGNSYNEQFF TGCGCCAGCAGTGAGTCGACGGTCTTAGCGGGGAACTCCTACAATGAGCAGTTCTTC
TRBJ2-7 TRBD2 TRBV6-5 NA CASSYSSGITYEQYF TGTGCCAGCAGTTACTCCAGCGGGATTACCTACGAGCAGTACTTC
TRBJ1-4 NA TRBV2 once CASSPTGGSNEKLFF TGTGCCAGCAGCCCGACCGGGGGATCTAATGAAAAACTGTTTTTT
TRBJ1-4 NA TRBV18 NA CASSQIQGPPATNEKLFF TGTGCCAGCTCACAAATACAGGGCCCGCCGGCAACTAATGAAAAACTGTTTTTT
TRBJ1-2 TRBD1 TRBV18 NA CASSPSDLGQIYGYTF TGTGCCAGCTCACCAAGCGATCTGGGACAGATCTATGGCTACACCTTC
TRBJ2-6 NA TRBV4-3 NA CASSQDSSSGANVLTF TGCGCCAGCAGCCAAGACTCCAGCTCTGGGGCCAACGTCCTGACTTTC
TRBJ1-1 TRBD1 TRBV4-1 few CASSQGDRGPNTEAFF TGCGCCAGCAGCCAGGGCGACAGGGGACCGAACACTGAAGCTTTCTTT
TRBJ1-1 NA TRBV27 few CASSLGWGGDTEAFF TGTGCCAGCAGTCTCGGCTGGGGGGGCGACACTGAAGCTTTCTTT
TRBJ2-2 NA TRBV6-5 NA CASSFLQAGELFF TGTGCCAGCAGTTTCCTCCAGGCCGGGGAGCTGTTTTTT
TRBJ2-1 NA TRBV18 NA CASSPIEGRNEQFF TGTGCCAGCTCACCAATTGAGGGCAGAAATGAGCAGTTCTTC
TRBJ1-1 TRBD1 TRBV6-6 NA CASRLRGVNTEAFF TGTGCCAGCAGACTCAGGGGGGTGAACACTGAAGCTTTCTTT
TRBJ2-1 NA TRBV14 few CASSRNNNEQFF TGTGCCAGCAGCCGGAATAACAATGAGCAGTTCTTC
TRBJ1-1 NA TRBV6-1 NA CASTLQPNTEAFF TGTGCCAGCACCCTTCAACCGAACACTGAAGCTTTCTTT
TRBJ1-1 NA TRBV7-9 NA CASTGALNTEAFF TGTGCCAGCACAGGGGCCTTGAACACTGAAGCTTTCTTT
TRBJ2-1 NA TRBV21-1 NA CASSKGQGSGSSYNEQFF TGTGCCAGCAGCAAAGGACAGGGGAGCGGGAGCTCCTACAATGAGCAGTTCTTC
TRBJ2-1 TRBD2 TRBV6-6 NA CASWTSGSNEQFF TGTGCCAGTTGGACTAGCGGGAGCAATGAGCAGTTCTTC
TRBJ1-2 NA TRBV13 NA CASSLEIYGYTF TGTGCCAGCAGCTTAGAGATTTATGGCTACACCTTC
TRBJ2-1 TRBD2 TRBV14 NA CASSQGEGTLYNEQFF TGTGCCAGCAGCCAAGGGGAGGGGACTCTATACAATGAGCAGTTCTTC
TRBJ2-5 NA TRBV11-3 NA CASSKNGKQETQYF TGTGCCAGCAGCAAGAACGGGAAGCAAGAGACCCAGTACTTC
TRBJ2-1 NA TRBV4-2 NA CASSNGEYNEQFF TGTGCCAGCAGCAACGGGGAGTACAATGAGCAGTTCTTC
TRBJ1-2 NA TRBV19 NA CASSYGIRMGGYTF TGTGCCAGTAGTTATGGTATCCGCATGGGTGGCTACACCTTC
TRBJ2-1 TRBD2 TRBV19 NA CATKEREGQGGNEQFF TGTGCCACCAAGGAGCGGGAGGGCCAAGGTGGGAATGAGCAGTTCTTC